This record concerns one TCR beta chain sequence. The record originates from a study of response to subunit inactivated influenza vaccine. TCRdb re-called the RT-PCR reads through MiXCR, storing one row per CDR3 protein. The data hold roughly 550,000 distinct CDR3 sequences, with around 21% observed a single time. Per the germline V gene, CDR1 is SGHRS and CDR2 is YFSETQ. V dropped 4 bases and J dropped 6 bases, with 16 bases sitting between them. This CDR3 spans 14 amino acids. The same specimen was also included in a second study, on T cells expressing NK-cell markers. That paper states: UMI-tagged 5'RACE template switching yielded the TCR beta cDNA.

The source is a man aged 50 to 60 who received an inactivated influenza vaccine. V usage is TRBV5-1 and J usage is TRBJ1-1; D remains ambiguous. The sample was CD4+ T cells sorted from PBMCs, taken 11 to 12 days after vaccination. CDR3 region: CASSPMLGWPEAFF. The CDR3 nucleotides are TGCGCCAGCAGCCCTATGTTGGGGTGGCCTGAAGCTTTCTTT. Variable domain in full (rest from reference TRBV5-1 and TRBJ1-1): KAGVTQTPRYLIKTRGQQVTLSCSPISGHRSVSWYQQTPGQGLQFLFEYFSETQRNKGNFPGRFSGRQFSNSRSEMNVSTLELGDSALYLCASSPMLGWPEAFFGQGTRLTVV.